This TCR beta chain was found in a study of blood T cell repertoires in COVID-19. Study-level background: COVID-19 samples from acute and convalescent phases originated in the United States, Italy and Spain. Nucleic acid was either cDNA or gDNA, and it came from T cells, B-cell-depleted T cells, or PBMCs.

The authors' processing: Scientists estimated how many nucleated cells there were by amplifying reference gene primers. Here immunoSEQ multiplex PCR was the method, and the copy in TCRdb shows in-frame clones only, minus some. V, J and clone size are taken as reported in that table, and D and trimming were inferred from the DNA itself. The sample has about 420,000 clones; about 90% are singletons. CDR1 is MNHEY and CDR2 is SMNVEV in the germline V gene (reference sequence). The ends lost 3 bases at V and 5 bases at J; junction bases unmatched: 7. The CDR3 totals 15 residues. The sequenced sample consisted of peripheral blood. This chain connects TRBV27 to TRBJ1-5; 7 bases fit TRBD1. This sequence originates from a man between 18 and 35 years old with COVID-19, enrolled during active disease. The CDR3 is CASSFSLRGDQPQHF. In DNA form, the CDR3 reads TGTGCCAGCAGTTTCTCCCTCAGGGGGGATCAGCCCCAGCATTTT.